This section outlines one T cell receptor (beta chain) sequence together with its context. Its target is not known. Each CDR3 protein gets one entry after TCRdb re-called the 5' RACE reads with MiXCR. The sample yields just under 650,000 distinct CDR3 sequences, about 7% seen once. These data are taken from a study of identical twins. Study-level points and caveats: Fewer insertions characterized abundant cord blood beta clonotypes, whereas memory repertoires showed none.

CDR1 and CDR2 (germline): MNHEY, SVGAGI. The CDR3 is 14 residues long. J lost 3 bases, V lost 2 bases, and 3 bases had no gene match. This sample was also put to use in a study of yellow fever vaccine responses in identical twins.

The TCR sequence derives from a young woman in good health. V and J are TRBV6-5 and TRBJ2-5, with 7 bases identical to TRBD2. The sequencing sample was made of PBMCs. CDR3 protein: CASSYAAGEETQYF. The CDR3 DNA sequence: TGTGCCAGCAGTTACGCCGCGGGGGAAGAGACCCAGTACTTC.